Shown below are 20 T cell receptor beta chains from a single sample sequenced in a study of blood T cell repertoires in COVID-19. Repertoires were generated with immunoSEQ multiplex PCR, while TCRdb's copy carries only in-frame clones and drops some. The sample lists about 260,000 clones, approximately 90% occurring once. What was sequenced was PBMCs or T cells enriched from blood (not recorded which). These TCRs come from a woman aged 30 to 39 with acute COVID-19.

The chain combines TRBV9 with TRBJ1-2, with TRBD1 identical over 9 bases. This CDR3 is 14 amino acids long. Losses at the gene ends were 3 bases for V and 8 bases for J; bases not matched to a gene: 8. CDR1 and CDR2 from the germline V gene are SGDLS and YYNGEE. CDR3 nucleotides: TGTGCCAGCAGCGGGGGACAGGGACCGCCGGGCTACACCTTC. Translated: CASSGGQGPPGYTF.

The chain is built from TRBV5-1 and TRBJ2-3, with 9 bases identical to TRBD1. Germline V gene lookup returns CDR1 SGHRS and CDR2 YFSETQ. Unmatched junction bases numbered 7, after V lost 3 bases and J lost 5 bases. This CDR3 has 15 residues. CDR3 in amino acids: CASSSQGAIRDTQYF. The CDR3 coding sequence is TGCGCCAGCAGCTCACAGGGGGCGATCAGAGATACGCAGTATTTT.

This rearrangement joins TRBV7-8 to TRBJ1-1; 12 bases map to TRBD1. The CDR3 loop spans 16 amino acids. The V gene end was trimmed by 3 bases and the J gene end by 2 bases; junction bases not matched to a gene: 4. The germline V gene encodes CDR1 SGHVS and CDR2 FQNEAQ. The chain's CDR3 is CASSFGTGGPNTEAFF. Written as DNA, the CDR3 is TGTGCCAGCAGCTTCGGGACAGGGGGCCCAAACACTGAAGCTTTCTTT.

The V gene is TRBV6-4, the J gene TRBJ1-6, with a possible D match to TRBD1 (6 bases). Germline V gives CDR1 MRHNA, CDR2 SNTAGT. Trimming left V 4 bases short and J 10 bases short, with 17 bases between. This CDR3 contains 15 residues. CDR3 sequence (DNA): TGTGCCAGCAGTGCAGACAGGCCCGGACGATCACCCCTCCACTTT. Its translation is CASSADRPGRSPLHF.

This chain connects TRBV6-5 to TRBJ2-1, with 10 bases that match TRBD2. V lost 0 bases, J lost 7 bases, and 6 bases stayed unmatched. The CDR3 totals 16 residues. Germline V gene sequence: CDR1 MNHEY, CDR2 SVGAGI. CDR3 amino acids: CASSYSSGRASNEQFF. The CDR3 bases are TGTGCCAGCAGTTACTCGAGCGGGAGGGCCAGTAATGAGCAGTTCTTC.

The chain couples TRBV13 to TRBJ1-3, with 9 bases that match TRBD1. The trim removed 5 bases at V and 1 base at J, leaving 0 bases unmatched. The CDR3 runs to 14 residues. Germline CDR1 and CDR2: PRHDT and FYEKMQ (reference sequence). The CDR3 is CASSDRGSGNTIYF. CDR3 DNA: TGTGCCAGCAGCGACAGGGGGTCTGGAAACACCATATATTTT.

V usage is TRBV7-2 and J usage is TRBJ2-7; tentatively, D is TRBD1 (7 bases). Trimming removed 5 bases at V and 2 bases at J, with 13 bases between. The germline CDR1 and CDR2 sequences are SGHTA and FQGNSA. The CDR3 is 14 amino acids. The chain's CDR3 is CASSPRDRTYEQYF. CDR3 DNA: TGTGCCAGCAGCCCGCGGGACAGAACCTACGAGCAGTACTTC.

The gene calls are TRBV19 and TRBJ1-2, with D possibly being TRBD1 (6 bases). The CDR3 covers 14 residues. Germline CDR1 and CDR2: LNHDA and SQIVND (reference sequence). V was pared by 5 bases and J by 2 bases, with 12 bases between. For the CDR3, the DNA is TGTGCCAGTAGTGATGTGGACAGAAACTATGGCTACACCTTC. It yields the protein CASSDVDRNYGYTF.

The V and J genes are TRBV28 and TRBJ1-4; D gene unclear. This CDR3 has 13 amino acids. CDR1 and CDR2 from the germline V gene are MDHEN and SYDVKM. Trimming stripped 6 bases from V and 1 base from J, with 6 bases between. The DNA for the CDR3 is TGTGCCAGCAGCTCAGTAACTAATGAAAAACTGTTTTTT. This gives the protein CASSSVTNEKLFF.

The CDR3: CASSLRGDSNQPQHF. CDR3 nucleotide sequence: TGTGCCAGCAGTCTCAGGGGCGATAGCAATCAGCCCCAGCATTTT. This chain links TRBV27 with TRBJ1-5; D is perhaps TRBD1 (6 bases). The CDR3 totals 15 residues. CDR1 and CDR2 (germline): MNHEY, SMNVEV (reference sequence). Trimming removed 5 bases from V and 0 bases from J, with 11 bases in between.

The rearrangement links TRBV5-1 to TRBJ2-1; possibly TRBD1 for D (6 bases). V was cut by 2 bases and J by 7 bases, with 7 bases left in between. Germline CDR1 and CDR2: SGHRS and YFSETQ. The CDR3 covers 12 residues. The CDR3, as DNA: TGCGCCAGCAGCTTCACAGGGAATGAGCAGTTCTTC. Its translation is CASSFTGNEQFF.

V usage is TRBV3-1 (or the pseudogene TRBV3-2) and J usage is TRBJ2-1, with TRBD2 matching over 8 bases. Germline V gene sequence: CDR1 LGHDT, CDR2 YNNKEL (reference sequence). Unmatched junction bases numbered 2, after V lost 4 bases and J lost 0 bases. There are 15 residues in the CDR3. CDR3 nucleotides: TGTGCCAGCAGCCCAAGCGGGGGCTCCTACAATGAGCAGTTCTTC. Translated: CASSPSGGSYNEQFF.

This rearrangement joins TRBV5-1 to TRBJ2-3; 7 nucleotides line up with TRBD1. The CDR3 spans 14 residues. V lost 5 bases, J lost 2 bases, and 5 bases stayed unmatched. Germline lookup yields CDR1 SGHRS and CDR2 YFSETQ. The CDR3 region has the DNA TGCGCCAGCAGTACAGGGGAAACCACAGATACGCAGTATTTT. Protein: CASSTGETTDTQYF.

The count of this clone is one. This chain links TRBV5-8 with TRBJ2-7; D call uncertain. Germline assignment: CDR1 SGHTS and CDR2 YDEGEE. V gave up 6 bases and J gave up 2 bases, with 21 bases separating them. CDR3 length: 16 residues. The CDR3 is CASIRAAAVSTYEQYF. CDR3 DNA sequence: TGTGCCAGCATCCGAGCTGCGGCGGTGAGCACCTACGAGCAGTACTTC.

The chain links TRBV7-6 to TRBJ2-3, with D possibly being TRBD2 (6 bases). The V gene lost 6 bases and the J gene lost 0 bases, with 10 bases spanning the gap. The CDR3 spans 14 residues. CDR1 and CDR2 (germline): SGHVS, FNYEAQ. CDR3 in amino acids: CASRRGISTDTQYF. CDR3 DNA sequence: TGTGCCAGCAGACGGGGGATTAGCACAGATACGCAGTATTTT. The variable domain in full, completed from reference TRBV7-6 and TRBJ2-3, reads GAGVSQSPRYKVTKRGQDVALRCDPISGHVSLYWYRQALGQGPEFLTYFNYEAQQDKSGLPNDRFSAERPEGSISTLTIQRTEQRDSAMYRCASRRGISTDTQYFGPGTRLTVL.

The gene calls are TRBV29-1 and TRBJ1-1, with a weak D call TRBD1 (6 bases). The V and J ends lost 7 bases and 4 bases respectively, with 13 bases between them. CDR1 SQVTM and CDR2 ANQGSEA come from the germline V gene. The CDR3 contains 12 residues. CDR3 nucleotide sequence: TGCAGCGCTGTGACAGGCGGCACTGAAGCTTTCTTT. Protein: CSAVTGGTEAFF.

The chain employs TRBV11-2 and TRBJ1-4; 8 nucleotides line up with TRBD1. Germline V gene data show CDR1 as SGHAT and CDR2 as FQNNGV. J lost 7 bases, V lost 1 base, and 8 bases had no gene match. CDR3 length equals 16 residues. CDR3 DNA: TGTGCCAGCAGCTTAGGGTCAGGGGGCATGAGTGAAAAACTGTTTTTT. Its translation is CASSLGSGGMSEKLFF. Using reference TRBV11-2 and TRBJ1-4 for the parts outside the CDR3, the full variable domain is EAGVAQSPRYKIIEKRQSVAFWCNPISGHATLYWYQQILGQGPKLLIQFQNNGVVDDSQLPKDRFSAERLKGVDSTLKIQPAKLEDSAVYLCASSLGSGGMSEKLFFGSGTQLSVL.

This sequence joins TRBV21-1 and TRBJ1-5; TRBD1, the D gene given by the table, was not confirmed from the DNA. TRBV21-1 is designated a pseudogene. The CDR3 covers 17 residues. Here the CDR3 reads CASSPAVRDRGQQPQHF. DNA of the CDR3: TGTGCCAGCAGCCCCGCAGTTAGGGACAGGGGTCAACAGCCCCAGCATTTT.

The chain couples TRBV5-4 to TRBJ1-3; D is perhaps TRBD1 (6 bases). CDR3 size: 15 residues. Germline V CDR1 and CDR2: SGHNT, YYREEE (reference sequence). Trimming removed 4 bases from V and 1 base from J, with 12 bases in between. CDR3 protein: CASSPTDSSGNTIYF. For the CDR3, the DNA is TGTGCCAGCAGCCCGACGGACAGTTCTGGAAACACCATATATTTT.

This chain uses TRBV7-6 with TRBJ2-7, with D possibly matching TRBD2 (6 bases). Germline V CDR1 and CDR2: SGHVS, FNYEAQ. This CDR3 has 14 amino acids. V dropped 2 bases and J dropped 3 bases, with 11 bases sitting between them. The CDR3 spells CASSLKGLSYEQYF. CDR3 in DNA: TGTGCCAGCAGCTTAAAGGGACTTAGCTACGAGCAGTACTTC.